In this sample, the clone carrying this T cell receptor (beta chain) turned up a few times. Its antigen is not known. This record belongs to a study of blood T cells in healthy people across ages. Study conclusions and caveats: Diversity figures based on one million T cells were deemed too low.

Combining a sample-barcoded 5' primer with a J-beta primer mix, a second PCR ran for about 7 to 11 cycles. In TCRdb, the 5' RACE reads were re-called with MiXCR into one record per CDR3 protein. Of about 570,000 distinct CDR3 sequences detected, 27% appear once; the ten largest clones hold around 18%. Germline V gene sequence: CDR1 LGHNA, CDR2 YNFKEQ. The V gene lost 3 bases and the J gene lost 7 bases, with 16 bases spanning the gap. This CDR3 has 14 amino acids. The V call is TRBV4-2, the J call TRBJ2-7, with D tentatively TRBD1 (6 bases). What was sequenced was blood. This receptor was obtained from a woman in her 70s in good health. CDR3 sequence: CASSHSRTGREQYF. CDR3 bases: TGTGCCAGCAGCCATTCTAGAACAGGGCGGGAGCAGTACTTC.